The table lists the clone carrying this T cell receptor (beta chain) with a count of one. Clinical history as reported by participants underpinned cohort assignment. Either two negative PCRs, clearance, or symptom resolution qualified Cohort 3 donors as recovered. The CDR3 is 11 residues long. V was pared by 6 bases and J by 4 bases, with 2 bases of the junction left unmatched. Germline CDR1 and CDR2: DFQATT and SNEGSKA (reference sequence). The source of the sample is a study of blood T cell repertoires in COVID-19. Background on the study: Specimens from acute and convalescent COVID-19 originated in the United States, Italy and Spain.

Produced via immunoSEQ multiplex PCR; TCRdb's table is partial and in-frame only. In the table there are 130,000 to 150,000 clones, about 90% of which are singletons. Specimen: PBMCs or T cells enriched from blood (not recorded which). The source of this sequence is a man aged 55 to 70 who had recovered from COVID-19. The chain joins TRBV20-1 to TRBJ1-1, with 7 bases fitting TRBD1. CDR3 in amino acids: CSAEGATEAFF. In DNA form, the CDR3 reads TGCAGTGCCGAGGGGGCCACTGAAGCTTTCTTT.